The next 3 T cell receptor beta chains were all read from a single sample in a study of blood T cell repertoires in COVID-19. Produced via immunoSEQ multiplex PCR; TCRdb's table is partial and in-frame only. The sample shows some 240,000 clones, approximately 86% of them seen only once. Material: peripheral blood. These receptors came from a man in his fifties or sixties who had recovered from COVID-19.

This clone was counted a few times. This chain links TRBV7-8 with TRBJ2-3; 9 bases are a match to TRBD2. CDR1 is SGHVS, CDR2 FQNEAQ, per germline. After removal of 5 bases from V and 2 bases from J, the junction contained 8 bases not matched to a gene. The CDR3 has 16 residues. DNA of the CDR3: TGTGCCAGCAGCAAATTAGCGGGGGCGACCACAGATACGCAGTATTTT. Translated, it gives CASSKLAGATTDTQYF.

The rearrangement links TRBV30 to TRBJ2-4; D unclear. Trimming took off 0 bases at V and 5 bases at J, with 5 bases between the two ends. CDR3 size: 12 residues. Germline-derived CDR1 and CDR2 are GTSNPN and SVGIG (reference sequence). The CDR3 loop is CAWSVLENIQYF. CDR3 nucleotide sequence: TGTGCCTGGAGTGTACTCGAAAACATTCAGTACTTC. Complete variable domain (other parts from reference TRBV30 and TRBJ2-4): SQTIHQWPATLVQPVGSPLSLECTVEGTSNPNLYWYRQAAGRGLQLLFYSVGIGQISSEVPQNLSASRPQDRQFILSSKKLLLSDSGFYLCAWSVLENIQYFGAGTRLSVL.

This chain links TRBV6-6 with TRBJ1-2; 8 positions match TRBD1. Germline-derived CDR1 and CDR2 are MNHNY and SVGAGI (reference sequence). The CDR3 length is 15 residues. The junction had 9 bases not matched to a gene; V was cut back by 2 bases and J by 7 bases. CDR3 DNA: TGTGCCAGCAGTTACCCCCCAGGGGGCCAGGGTGGCTACACCTTC. It is translated as CASSYPPGGQGGYTF.